These 3 T cell receptor beta chains were sequenced from one sample in a study of glioma-infiltrating T cells. TCR alpha and beta CDR3 regions were amplified from RNA using iRepertoire nested multiplex PCR. MiXCR was run by TCRdb on the multiplex PCR reads, yielding one entry per CDR3 protein. The sample yields about 180,000 distinct CDR3 sequences, around 40% seen once. What was sequenced was glioma tissue, nonneoplastic brain tissue, or PBMCs (not recorded which). The receptor set was obtained from a human donor with low-grade glioma or glioblastoma, undergoing nonglioma brain surgery, or in good health (not recorded which).

A remark on this clonotype: A much larger clone differs from this one at a single base, so this may be a read error. The chain couples TRBV20-1 to TRBJ1-1, with a tentative D call TRBD1 (6 bases). Germline-derived CDR1 and CDR2 are DFQATT and SNEGSKA (reference sequence). The V gene lost 5 bases and the J gene lost 1 base, with 8 bases spanning the gap. There are 12 residues in the CDR3. As DNA, the CDR3 is TGCAGTGCTGGACAGACGAACACTGAAGCTTTCTTT. Its translation: CSAGQTNTEAFF.

This clonotype has ten or more counts. V is TRBV20-1 and J is TRBJ2-7; D is undetermined. The V end lost 5 bases, the J end lost 4 bases, and 12 bases lay between the germline ends. Germline V gene lookup returns CDR1 DFQATT and CDR2 SNEGSKA (reference sequence). The length of the CDR3 is 12 residues. The CDR3 region is CSAPQGEYEQYF. The CDR3 DNA reads as TGCAGTGCTCCACAAGGCGAGTACGAGCAGTACTTC.

This clonotype was counted ten times or more. The CDR3 reads CASSYGASRFPYEQYF. The CDR3 nucleotides are TGTGCCAGCAGTTACGGGGCCTCAAGATTTCCATACGAGCAGTACTTC. The rearrangement links TRBV6-6 to TRBJ2-7; tentatively, D is TRBD1 (5 bases). Germline-derived CDR1 and CDR2 are MNHNY and SVGAGI (reference sequence). CDR3 length: 16 residues. V shed 2 bases and J shed 4 bases, with 18 bases lying between them.